Following are 31 T cell receptor beta chains from one sample sequenced in a study of fetal regulatory T cell absence and autoimmunity. The data were produced by immunoSEQ multiplex PCR, yet TCRdb's version contains in-frame clones alone and is incomplete. The sample holds tens of thousands of clones; roughly 83% are singletons and the top ten take about 0.37%. Sequencing was done on a sample of cord blood. Receptor source: a newborn boy with IPEX syndrome.

The chain couples TRBV11-2 to TRBJ2-1; TRBD2 matches 12 bases. CDR3 length: 16 residues. Per germline, CDR1 SGHAT and CDR2 FQNNGV. Unmatched junction bases numbered 6, after V lost 2 bases and J lost 7 bases. The CDR3: CASSLKRLAGGNEQFF. CDR3 nucleotides: TGTGCCAGCAGCTTAAAACGGCTAGCGGGAGGGAATGAGCAGTTCTTC. Full variable domain (outside the CDR3, taken from reference TRBV11-2 and TRBJ2-1): EAGVAQSPRYKIIEKRQSVAFWCNPISGHATLYWYQQILGQGPKLLIQFQNNGVVDDSQLPKDRFSAERLKGVDSTLKIQPAKLEDSAVYLCASSLKRLAGGNEQFFGPGTRLTVL.

This clone showed up just a few times. This rearrangement joins TRBV9 to TRBJ1-6, with no clear D. Germline CDR1 reads SGDLS; CDR2 reads YYNGEE. The ends were cut back, 0 bases at V and 0 bases at J, with 4 bases in the middle. The CDR3 is 15 amino acids. CDR3 region: CASSVGGSYNSPLHF. DNA of the CDR3: TGTGCCAGCAGCGTAGGGGGCTCCTATAATTCACCCCTCCACTTT.

This clone was observed a handful of times. This chain uses TRBV30 with TRBJ1-2; no firm D call. CDR3 length: 12 amino acids. The germline V gene encodes CDR1 GTSNPN and CDR2 SVGIG (reference sequence). Trimming took 1 base from V and 0 from J, leaving 3 bases between them. CDR3 DNA sequence: TGTGCCTGGAGTGCAGCTAACTATGGCTACACCTTC. This encodes CAWSAANYGYTF.

The V gene is TRBV12-5, the J gene TRBJ1-1; D is ambiguous. CDR3 size: 13 residues. Germline CDR1 reads LGHNT; CDR2 reads FRNRAP. Trimming cost V 3 bases and J 0 bases, with 5 bases left between them. CDR3 bases: TGTGCTAGTGGTTTTAGCCTGAACACTGAAGCTTTCTTT. This encodes CASGFSLNTEAFF. Combining the CDR3 with reference TRBV12-5 and TRBJ1-1 gives the whole variable domain DARVTQTPRHKVTEMGQEVTMRCQPILGHNTVFWYRQTMMQGLELLAYFRNRAPLDDSGMPKDRFSAEMPDATLATLKIQPSEPRDSAVYFCASGFSLNTEAFFGQGTRLTVV.

V usage is TRBV7-9 and J usage is TRBJ1-1; tentatively, D is TRBD1 (5 bases). This CDR3 is built from 12 residues. CDR1 SEHNR and CDR2 FQNEAQ come from the germline V gene (reference sequence). V gave up 4 bases and J gave up 7 bases, with 10 bases separating them. The CDR3 DNA is TGTGCCAGCAGCTATACAGGCGGTGAAGCTTTCTTT. This sequence encodes CASSYTGGEAFF.

The chain recombines TRBV5-1 with TRBJ2-1; 9 nucleotides match TRBD2. The V segment lost 4 bases and the J segment 8 bases; nucleotides outside the gene matches: 10. The V gene's germline CDR1 is SGHRS and CDR2 YFSETQ. The CDR3 sequence is 15 residues long. Written as DNA, the CDR3 is TGCGCCAGCAGCATACGACCGGGACTAGCCGATGAGCAGTTCTTC. As protein: CASSIRPGLADEQFF. Variable domain in full (rest from reference TRBV5-1 and TRBJ2-1): KAGVTQTPRYLIKTRGQQVTLSCSPISGHRSVSWYQQTPGQGLQFLFEYFSETQRNKGNFPGRFSGRQFSNSRSEMNVSTLELGDSALYLCASSIRPGLADEQFFGPGTRLTVL.

This clone was detected a few times. The chain couples TRBV27 to TRBJ1-1; D is perhaps TRBD1 (6 bases). With 4 bases removed from V and 10 bases from J, the gap between germline ends came to 10 bases. The CDR3 runs to 11 residues. The germline gives CDR1 MNHEY, CDR2 SMNVEV (reference sequence). The CDR3 nucleotides are TGTGCCAGCAGTTCGGGACAAGCAGCTTTCTTT. The encoded protein is CASSSGQAAFF.

The CDR3 loop reads CASSSGTSYGYTF. As DNA, the CDR3 is TGTGCCAGCAGCTCTGGGACGTCATATGGCTACACCTTC. This chain links TRBV11-2 with TRBJ1-2, with TRBD1 as a possible D gene (5 bases). V shed 4 bases and J shed 5 bases, with 11 bases lying between them. Per germline, CDR1 SGHAT and CDR2 FQNNGV. The length of the CDR3 is 13 residues.

The V and J genes are TRBV6-1 and TRBJ2-1; D unresolved. Trimming took 2 bases from V and 8 from J, leaving 7 bases between them. The CDR3 runs 12 residues. Germline loops: CDR1 MNHNS, CDR2 SASEGT. In DNA form, the CDR3 reads TGTGCCAGCAGTGAAATCTCTTATGAGCAGTTCTTC. It codes for CASSEISYEQFF.

V and J are TRBV4-1 and TRBJ1-4; 7 bases agree with TRBD1. V shed 4 bases and J 0 bases; nucleotides not matched to a gene: 17. Germline CDR1 reads MGHRA; CDR2 reads YSYEKL. The CDR3 sequence is 20 residues long. CDR3 region: CASSPDLIRDSRTTNEKLFF. The DNA for the CDR3 is TGCGCCAGCAGCCCTGACCTAATCCGGGACAGTCGTACAACTAATGAAAAACTGTTTTTT.

In its sample, this clone was seen once. DNA of the CDR3: TGTGCCAGCAGCTTGGGACTAGCGGGGAACACCGGGGAGCTGTTTTTT. Translated, it gives CASSLGLAGNTGELFF. The chain is built from TRBV7-8 and TRBJ2-2; 12 bases line up with TRBD2. This CDR3 spans 16 amino acids. The ends lost 3 bases at V and 1 base at J; junction bases unmatched: 0. Germline V gene data show CDR1 as SGHVS and CDR2 as FQNEAQ.

The chain recombines TRBV12-5 with TRBJ2-1; 13 positions match TRBD2. This CDR3 is built from 17 residues. Germline V gene data show CDR1 as LGHNT and CDR2 as FRNRAP. V shed 3 bases, J shed 0 bases, and the junction held 2 bases outside the gene matches. CDR3 sequence reads: CASGFTSGRASYNEQFF. The DNA of the CDR3 is TGTGCTAGTGGTTTTACTAGCGGGAGGGCCTCCTACAATGAGCAGTTCTTC. The full variable domain, rest sourced from reference TRBV12-5 and TRBJ2-1, is DARVTQTPRHKVTEMGQEVTMRCQPILGHNTVFWYRQTMMQGLELLAYFRNRAPLDDSGMPKDRFSAEMPDATLATLKIQPSEPRDSAVYFCASGFTSGRASYNEQFFGPGTRLTVL.

There are a few counts of this clone. The chain links TRBV2 to TRBJ1-2; D unclear. Between the trimmed V and J ends, which lost 4 bases and 10 bases, there was a span of 13 bases. The CDR3 runs 12 residues. The V gene's germline CDR1 is SNHLY and CDR2 FYNNEI. CDR3 protein: CASSATSSAYTF. DNA for the CDR3: TGTGCCAGCAGTGCGACATCATCCGCCTACACCTTC.

This CDR3 reads CASSSGLAVHNEQFF. Here the CDR3 DNA reads TGTGCCAGCAGCTCCGGACTAGCGGTACACAATGAGCAGTTCTTC. The V call is TRBV11-3, the J call TRBJ2-1, with 10 nucleotides matching TRBD2. V lost 4 bases to trimming and J lost 5 bases; unmatched junction nucleotides: 5. This CDR3 is built from 15 residues. Looked up from germline, CDR1 is SGHNT and CDR2 is YENEEA.

This clone is a singleton in its sample. This rearrangement joins TRBV7-9 to TRBJ2-3; D is undetermined. Trimming took 8 bases from V and 0 from J, leaving 6 bases between them. CDR1 and CDR2 from the germline V gene are SEHNR and FQNEAQ (reference sequence). This CDR3 spans 12 amino acids. The CDR3 spells CASRRSTDTQYF. DNA for the CDR3: TGTGCCAGCCGACGAAGCACAGATACGCAGTATTTT.

V is TRBV28 and J is TRBJ2-1; no clear D. The V gene lost 5 bases and the J gene lost 10 bases, with 18 bases spanning the gap. This CDR3 comprises 14 residues. CDR1 is MDHEN and CDR2 is SYDVKM in the germline V gene. In DNA form, the CDR3 reads TGTGCCAGCAGTAGCCATATCAGGCCGTACGAGCAGTTCTTC. Protein sequence: CASSSHIRPYEQFF.

This chain connects TRBV9 to TRBJ2-3, with D possibly being TRBD1 or TRBD2 (5 bases each). The CDR3 consists of 15 residues. CDR1 SGDLS and CDR2 YYNGEE come from the germline V gene. V was cut by 3 bases and J by 5 bases, with 16 bases left in between. The chain's CDR3 is CASSDGGAHRDTQYF. The CDR3 bases are TGTGCCAGCAGCGATGGGGGAGCGCACCGAGATACGCAGTATTTT. Variable domain in full (rest from reference TRBV9 and TRBJ2-3): DSGVTQTPKHLITATGQRVTLRCSPRSGDLSVYWYQQSLDQGLQFLIQYYNGEERAKGNILERFSAQQFPDLHSELNLSSLELGDSALYFCASSDGGAHRDTQYFGPGTRLTVL.

V usage is TRBV12-5 and J usage is TRBJ1-1; no reliable D call. The CDR3 contains 14 residues. Per the germline V gene, CDR1 is LGHNT and CDR2 is FRNRAP. V was clipped by 5 bases and J by 2 bases, with 12 bases between them. CDR3 sequence: CASGLGWDNTEAFF. DNA for the CDR3: TGTGCTAGTGGTCTGGGGTGGGATAACACTGAAGCTTTCTTT.

This clone was recorded only once. The chain links TRBV5-1 to TRBJ1-4; a weak D match, TRBD1 (6 bases). Germline V gene data show CDR1 as SGHRS and CDR2 as YFSETQ. Trimming shortened V by 0 bases and J by 0 bases, and 6 bases separated the two germline ends. This CDR3 spans 15 amino acids. This CDR3 reads CASSLDRATNEKLFF. CDR3 bases: TGCGCCAGCAGCTTGGACAGGGCAACTAATGAAAAACTGTTTTTT.

The rearrangement links TRBV5-6 to TRBJ2-6; perhaps TRBD2 as D (5 bases). The CDR3 has 18 amino acids. The germline CDR1 and CDR2 sequences are SGHDT and YYEEEE. Trimming removed 0 bases at V and 0 bases at J, with 13 bases between. Here the CDR3 reads CASSLVSWRVSGANVLTF. Here the CDR3 DNA reads TGTGCCAGCAGCTTGGTTAGTTGGCGGGTCTCTGGGGCCAACGTCCTGACTTTC. The full variable domain, rest sourced from reference TRBV5-6 and TRBJ2-6, is DAGVTQSPTHLIKTRGQQVTLRCSPKSGHDTVSWYQQALGQGPQFIFQYYEEEERQRGNFPDRFSGHQFPNYSSELNVNALLLGDSALYLCASSLVSWRVSGANVLTFGAGSRLTVL.

This chain links TRBV6-5 with TRBJ1-3, with D possibly matching TRBD1 (5 bases). Germline V gives CDR1 MNHEY, CDR2 SVGAGI. V was pared by 1 base and J by 2 bases, with 9 bases between. The CDR3 loop spans 15 amino acids. The CDR3 sequence is CASSYCLGPGNTIYF. CDR3 sequence (DNA): TGTGCCAGCAGTTACTGCCTGGGGCCTGGAAACACCATATATTTT.

The table lists this clone with a few counts. The chain joins TRBV7-6 to TRBJ2-7; D may be TRBD1 or TRBD2 (5 bases each). V gave up 4 bases and J gave up 3 bases, with 16 bases separating them. Germline lookup yields CDR1 SGHVS and CDR2 FNYEAQ. The CDR3 spans 15 residues. For the CDR3, the DNA is TGTGCCAGCAGCTCCCGGGACGGGGCTTTCTACGAGCAGTACTTC. It translates to CASSSRDGAFYEQYF.

Only a few counts were recorded for this clone. The chain joins TRBV4-2 to TRBJ2-5; no clear D gene. CDR1 and CDR2 (germline): LGHNA, YNFKEQ. V gave up 4 bases and J gave up 5 bases, with 11 bases separating them. The CDR3 has 13 residues. CDR3 bases: TGTGCCAGCAGCCTCAAAGGTTGGGAGACCCAGTACTTC. Its protein is CASSLKGWETQYF.

The genes are TRBV5-1 and TRBJ2-1; 7 positions match TRBD1. After removal of 9 bases from V and 0 bases from J, the junction contained 6 bases not matched to a gene. This CDR3 is built from 14 residues. CDR1 is SGHRS and CDR2 is YFSETQ in the germline V gene. The CDR3 spells CATPRDSSYNEQFF. CDR3 in DNA: TGCGCCACCCCCCGGGACAGCTCCTACAATGAGCAGTTCTTC.

The chain has TRBV21-1 and TRBJ2-5. TRBV21-1 is a listed pseudogene. The CDR3 has 12 residues. Written as DNA, the CDR3 is TGTGCCAGGGCTTTCCGGGACGGCGAAATGAACTTC. This sequence encodes CARAFRDGEMNF.

This clone was observed a few times. This chain links TRBV2 with TRBJ1-6; D remains ambiguous. Trimming took 1 base from V and 7 from J, leaving 2 bases between them. Looked up from germline, CDR1 is SNHLY and CDR2 is FYNNEI. CDR3 length equals 12 residues. The CDR3 DNA follows: TGTGCCAGCAGTGAAGTCAATTCACCCCTCCACTTT. Its translation: CASSEVNSPLHF.

The J gene is TRBJ2-2, the V gene TRBV7-6; TRBD1 might be the D (6 bases). Germline V gene lookup returns CDR1 SGHVS and CDR2 FNYEAQ. V was cut by 5 bases and J by 7 bases, with 14 bases left in between. The CDR3 length is 14 residues. In DNA form, the CDR3 reads TGTGCCAGCAGCGCGAGGACAGCCGACGGGGAGCTGTTTTTT. It specifies CASSARTADGELFF.

This clone was found a few times. Here the CDR3 reads CASSLGNNEQFF. The DNA of the CDR3 is TGTGCCAGCAGCCTAGGGAACAATGAGCAGTTCTTC. The V call is TRBV7-6, the J call TRBJ2-1; D remains ambiguous. This CDR3 has 12 residues. The V end lost 5 bases, the J end lost 5 bases, and 7 bases lay between the germline ends. Germline V gene sequence: CDR1 SGHVS, CDR2 FNYEAQ.

The chain links TRBV5-4 to TRBJ1-2, with a tentative D call TRBD1 (5 bases). Per germline, CDR1 SGHNT and CDR2 YYREEE (reference sequence). The CDR3 totals 14 residues. The ends were cut back, 0 bases at V and 4 bases at J, with 10 bases in the middle. CDR3 loop: CASSLDRTTYGYTF. CDR3 nucleotides: TGTGCCAGCAGCTTGGACAGGACGACCTATGGCTACACCTTC.

This chain links TRBV2 with TRBJ2-1, with TRBD1 matching over 10 bases. J was trimmed by 3 bases and V by 4 bases; bases with no gene match: 3. Germline assignment: CDR1 SNHLY and CDR2 FYNNEI. CDR3 size: 15 residues. The CDR3 reads CASSGTGGFYNEQFF. In DNA, the CDR3 is TGTGCCAGCAGTGGGACAGGGGGATTCTACAATGAGCAGTTCTTC.

The V call is TRBV6-1, the J call TRBJ2-7, with 9 bases aligning to TRBD1. J was trimmed by 2 bases and V by 1 base; bases with no gene match: 6. Germline CDR1 and CDR2: MNHNS and SASEGT. The CDR3 extends over 16 amino acids. The chain's CDR3 is CASSEGGWTGAYEQYF. In nucleotides, the CDR3 is TGTGCCAGCAGTGAAGGGGGGTGGACAGGGGCCTACGAGCAGTACTTC.